This is a list of T cell receptor beta chains from one sample in a study of blood T cell repertoires in COVID-19. Clones were sequenced by immunoSEQ multiplex PCR, and TCRdb holds only the in-frame ones, with some missing. Of a few hundred thousand clones listed, roughly 88% are singletons. The sequenced sample was PBMCs or T cells enriched from blood (not recorded which). The receptors were gathered from a man younger than 35 who had recovered from COVID-19. CDR3s include the opening cysteine and the closing phenylalanine or tryptophan. D genes are given only for firm matches. Some rows have no size entry. The others give once, few or many, or a class for an expanded clone.

D gene: TRBD1; clone size: .; V gene: TRBV5-4; J gene: TRBJ1-4; CDR3 DNA: TGTGCCAGCAGCCGGACAGGGGCGATAAATGAAAAACTGTTTTTT; CDR3 protein: CASSRTGAINEKLFF
D gene: .; clone size: .; V gene: TRBV5-4; J gene: TRBJ1-1; CDR3 DNA: TGTGCCAGCAGCTTGGATCTTACTAGCACTGAAGCTTTCTTT; CDR3 protein: CASSLDLTSTEAFF
D gene: TRBD2; clone size: .; V gene: TRBV29-1; J gene: TRBJ2-1; CDR3 DNA: TGCAGCGGTAGCGGGAGAGCTTACAATGAGCAGTTCTTC; CDR3 protein: CSGSGRAYNEQFF
D gene: TRBD2; clone size: .; V gene: TRBV3-1/TRBV3-2; J gene: TRBJ2-1; CDR3 DNA: TGTGCCAGCAGCCCCGGCGGGGGTTTTAGCTCCTACAATGAGCAGTTCTTC; CDR3 protein: CASSPGGGFSSYNEQFF
D gene: TRBD1; clone size: few; V gene: TRBV15; J gene: TRBJ1-4; CDR3 DNA: TGTGCCACCAGCAGAGTCACAGGGGGCACTAATGAAAAACTGTTTTTT; CDR3 protein: CATSRVTGGTNEKLFF
D gene: .; clone size: .; V gene: TRBV7-9; J gene: TRBJ1-6; CDR3 DNA: TGTGCCAGCAGCTTAGACAGGGATAATTCACCCCTCCACTTT; CDR3 protein: CASSLDRDNSPLHF
D gene: TRBD1; clone size: .; V gene: TRBV29-1; J gene: TRBJ2-1; CDR3 DNA: TGCAGCGTTGACGAGGGGGCAGAAAATGAGCAGTTCTTC; CDR3 protein: CSVDEGAENEQFF
D gene: .; clone size: .; V gene: TRBV5-1; J gene: TRBJ1-4; CDR3 DNA: TGCGCCAGCAGAGGGGGGGCCCGTGCAACTAATGAAAAACTGTTTTTT; CDR3 protein: CASRGGARATNEKLFF
D gene: TRBD2; clone size: .; V gene: TRBV9; J gene: TRBJ2-5; CDR3 DNA: TGTGCCAGCAGCGCCCGGACTAGCGGAGAGACCCAGTACTTC; CDR3 protein: CASSARTSGETQYF
D gene: TRBD2; clone size: .; V gene: TRBV30; J gene: TRBJ2-7; CDR3 DNA: TGTGCCTGGAGCCCTAGCGGTTCCTACGAGCAGTACTTC; CDR3 protein: CAWSPSGSYEQYF
D gene: TRBD1; clone size: .; V gene: TRBV28; J gene: TRBJ1-6; CDR3 DNA: TGTGCCAGCACCATCTCCCAGGGACAGGGACGTTCACCCCTCCACTTT; CDR3 protein: CASTISQGQGRSPLHF
D gene: TRBD1; clone size: .; V gene: TRBV7-2; J gene: TRBJ1-2; CDR3 DNA: TGTGCCAGCAGCTTAGCCCCCACAGGGGTTCACTATGGCTACACCTTC; CDR3 protein: CASSLAPTGVHYGYTF
D gene: .; clone size: .; V gene: TRBV30; J gene: TRBJ2-3; CDR3 DNA: TGTGCCTGGAGTGTAGGCGGAGGGCTCACAGATACGCAGTATTTT; CDR3 protein: CAWSVGGGLTDTQYF
D gene: .; clone size: .; V gene: TRBV5-4; J gene: TRBJ1-2; CDR3 DNA: TGTGCCAGCAGCCGGGACAACCAAAGTGGGGGCTACACCTTC; CDR3 protein: CASSRDNQSGGYTF
D gene: .; clone size: .; V gene: TRBV6-1; J gene: TRBJ1-4; CDR3 DNA: TGTGCCAGCAGTGAAGGAGGAACTGAAAAACTGTTTTTT; CDR3 protein: CASSEGGTEKLFF
D gene: .; clone size: .; V gene: TRBV27; J gene: TRBJ2-5; CDR3 DNA: TGTGCCAGCAGTCCCCTTCAGGCCCCCAAAGTGGTCCAGTACTTC; CDR3 protein: CASSPLQAPKVVQYF
D gene: .; clone size: .; V gene: TRBV3-1/TRBV3-2; J gene: TRBJ2-7; CDR3 DNA: TGTGCCAGCAGCCATGCCCAGGGGTACGAGCAGTACTTC; CDR3 protein: CASSHAQGYEQYF
D gene: .; clone size: .; V gene: TRBV14; J gene: TRBJ1-3; CDR3 DNA: TGTGCCAGCAGCCAAGATATAGGGGCCGGAAACACCATATATTTT; CDR3 protein: CASSQDIGAGNTIYF
D gene: .; clone size: .; V gene: TRBV11-3; J gene: TRBJ2-6; CDR3 DNA: TGTGCCAGCAGCCTCCAGGGGTACTTATTAAACTCTGGGGCCAACGTCCTGACTTTC; CDR3 protein: CASSLQGYLLNSGANVLTF
D gene: .; clone size: once; V gene: TRBV12-3/TRBV12-4; J gene: TRBJ1-1; CDR3 DNA: TGTGCCAGCAGTTTATCGGGGACTGAAGCTTTCTTT; CDR3 protein: CASSLSGTEAFF
D gene: .; clone size: once; V gene: TRBV11-2; J gene: TRBJ2-1; CDR3 DNA: TGTGCCAGCAGTTCGAGCGATAGCGTTAGTGAGCAGTTCTTC; CDR3 protein: CASSSSDSVSEQFF
D gene: TRBD2; clone size: .; V gene: TRBV2; J gene: TRBJ2-1; CDR3 DNA: TGTGCCAGCAGTGACACGACTAGCGGGAGGGTGGTGGGGTTCTTC; CDR3 protein: CASSDTTSGRVVGFF
D gene: .; clone size: once; V gene: TRBV7-9; J gene: TRBJ2-5; CDR3 DNA: TGTGCCAGCAGCAACGGAGAGACCCAGTACTTC; CDR3 protein: CASSNGETQYF
D gene: .; clone size: .; V gene: TRBV7-9; J gene: TRBJ2-5; CDR3 DNA: TGTGCCAGCAGCTTTGGCCGTTTCCTCGAGACCCAGTACTTC; CDR3 protein: CASSFGRFLETQYF
D gene: .; clone size: .; V gene: TRBV3-1/TRBV3-2; J gene: TRBJ1-2; CDR3 DNA: TGTGCCAGCAGCCGGCAGGGACATTATGGCTACACCTTC; CDR3 protein: CASSRQGHYGYTF
D gene: .; clone size: .; V gene: TRBV5-8; J gene: TRBJ1-1; CDR3 DNA: TGTGCCAGCAGCTTGGGGGGGCTCGGCACTGAAGCTTTCTTT; CDR3 protein: CASSLGGLGTEAFF
D gene: .; clone size: .; V gene: TRBV27; J gene: TRBJ2-7; CDR3 DNA: TGTGCCAGCAAAGCGCAGGGGTCCTACGAGCAGTACTTC; CDR3 protein: CASKAQGSYEQYF
D gene: TRBD1; clone size: .; V gene: TRBV25-1; J gene: TRBJ1-6; CDR3 DNA: TGTGCCAGCAGTGCCTTGGACAGGGAGAATTCACCCCTCCACTTT; CDR3 protein: CASSALDRENSPLHF
D gene: .; clone size: .; V gene: TRBV19; J gene: TRBJ2-1; CDR3 DNA: TGTGCCAGTAGTATAGACCGGACAGATGGGGATGAGCAGTTCTTC; CDR3 protein: CASSIDRTDGDEQFF
D gene: .; clone size: once; V gene: TRBV7-8; J gene: TRBJ1-5; CDR3 DNA: TGTGCCAGCAGCTTAGTATACAATCAGCCCCAGCATTTT; CDR3 protein: CASSLVYNQPQHF